The 22 T cell receptor beta chains listed next were all sequenced from one sample in a study of post-analysis software for immune sequencing data. Study-wide results and limits: About 5 TRBV segments (TRBV5-6, TRBV5-1 and TRBV20-1 among them) occurred more frequently in patients than in controls.

The antigens of these receptors remain unknown. Researchers reported that TCR beta cDNA libraries carried unique molecular identifiers. From the PCR reads, TCRdb called clonotypes with MiXCR, one entry per CDR3 protein. The sample lists roughly 800,000 distinct CDR3 sequences, 40% to 55% occurring once. Sequenced input: blood. The receptors were sampled from a girl between 10 and 17 years old with multiple sclerosis.

This clonotype appeared a few times. The chain has TRBV3-1 and TRBJ2-7; 9 bases are a match to TRBD2. The CDR3 totals 14 residues. CDR1 is LGHDT and CDR2 is YNNKEL in the germline V gene (reference sequence). The V and J ends lost 0 bases and 5 bases, in that order; junction bases with no gene match: 2. The CDR3 region is CASSQEASGDEQYF. The CDR3 nucleotides are TGTGCCAGCAGCCAAGAGGCTAGCGGGGACGAGCAGTACTTC.

The rearrangement joins TRBV12-3 or TRBV12-4 to TRBJ1-5; 8 bases map to TRBD1. This CDR3 contains 15 residues. V shed 5 bases and J 7 bases; nucleotides not matched to a gene: 10. The DNA for the CDR3 is TGTGCCAGCAGTCCCAGGACAGGGACAAGCCAGCCCCAGCATTTT. This translates into CASSPRTGTSQPQHF.

Note on this clonotype: Since a much larger clone is just one base distant, this may be a read error. V usage is TRBV7-9 and J usage is TRBJ2-7, with a tentative D call TRBD2 (6 bases). V dropped 6 bases and J dropped 4 bases, with 16 bases sitting between them. The CDR3 loop spans 14 amino acids. Germline loops: CDR1 SEHNR, CDR2 FQNEAQ (reference sequence). Written as DNA, the CDR3 is TGTGCCAGCAGTCCTCGGGACTTGCGTTACGAGCAGTACTTC. Its translation is CASSPRDLRYEQYF.

The rearrangement uses TRBV20-1 and TRBJ2-7; TRBD2 aligns across 8 bases. The CDR3 covers 14 residues. Germline V lookup: CDR1 DFQATT, CDR2 SNEGSKA (reference sequence). The V segment lost 6 bases and the J segment 0 bases; nucleotides outside the gene matches: 7. Written as DNA, the CDR3 is TGCAGTGCCCTTAGCGGGGCGAACTCCTACGAGCAGTACGTC. Translated: CSALSGANSYEQYV.

The chain employs TRBV11-2 and TRBJ2-7, with a possible D match to TRBD1 (6 bases). The CDR3 contains 14 residues. V was clipped by 1 base and J by 3 bases, with 10 bases between them. Germline V gene sequence: CDR1 SGHAT, CDR2 FQNNGV. The CDR3 DNA follows: TGTGCCAGCAGCTTAGCAGCGACAGGCTACGAGCAGTACTTC. Its translation: CASSLAATGYEQYF.

This clonotype has more than one count but fewer than ten. The chain combines TRBV5-1 with TRBJ1-2; no clear D gene. Trimming removed 4 bases at V and 2 bases at J, with 12 bases between. The V gene's germline CDR1 is SGHRS and CDR2 YFSETQ. This CDR3 has 14 residues. CDR3 sequence reads: CASSSTPGNYGYTF. CDR3 coding DNA: TGCGCCAGCAGCAGTACTCCCGGGAACTATGGCTACACCTTC.

This chain links TRBV30 with TRBJ2-5; D is tentatively TRBD1 or TRBD2 (5 bases each). The germline V gene has CDR1 GTSNPN and CDR2 SVGIG (reference sequence). The CDR3 extends over 15 amino acids. V lost 3 bases to trimming and J lost 11 bases, with 25 bases between them. Here the CDR3 DNA reads TGTGCCTGGAGAGATCCGGGGCACCCTAGGAGTTGGCAGTACTTC. Translated: CAWRDPGHPRSWQYF.

This clonotype occurred a few times. V and J are TRBV29-1 and TRBJ2-1, with 8 nucleotides matching TRBD2. J was trimmed by 7 bases and V by 4 bases; bases with no gene match: 9. This CDR3 has 14 amino acids. From germline, CDR1 is SQVTM and CDR2 ANQGSEA. CDR3 loop: CSVGVAGMVNEQFF. In DNA, the CDR3 is TGCAGCGTTGGAGTAGCGGGAATGGTAAATGAGCAGTTCTTC.

The V call is TRBV25-1, the J call TRBJ2-7; 9 bases match TRBD1. CDR3 length: 14 amino acids. The germline gives CDR1 MGHDK, CDR2 SYGVNS. V shed 5 bases and J 5 bases; nucleotides not matched to a gene: 7. CDR3 in DNA: TGTGCCAGCAGTAAGGGACAGGGTAACCACGAGCAGTACTTC. As protein: CASSKGQGNHEQYF.

V and J are TRBV6-6 and TRBJ1-2; 7 bases are a match to TRBD1. V lost 6 bases to trimming and J lost 4 bases; unmatched junction nucleotides: 8. CDR1 and CDR2 (germline): MNHNY, SVGAGI (reference sequence). The CDR3 is 14 residues long. The CDR3 protein is CASSPQGVSYGYTF. DNA of the CDR3: TGTGCCAGCAGCCCCCAGGGGGTTTCCTATGGCTACACCTTC.

The chain recombines TRBV7-2 with TRBJ1-2; D unresolved. This CDR3 has 13 residues. V lost 0 bases and J lost 6, with 8 bases in between. Germline V lookup: CDR1 SGHTA, CDR2 FQGNSA. CDR3 bases: TGTGCCAGCAGCTTAGCCAGAAGTCATGGCTACACCTTC. Protein: CASSLARSHGYTF. Combining the CDR3 with reference TRBV7-2 and TRBJ1-2 gives the whole variable domain GAGVSQSPSNKVTEKGKDVELRCDPISGHTALYWYRQSLGQGLEFLIYFQGNSAPDKSGLPSDRFSAERTGGSVSTLTIQRTQQEDSAVYLCASSLARSHGYTFGSGTRLTVV.

Notes on this clonotype: Here the CDR3 omits its conserved ending phenylalanine or tryptophan, so a read error is the likely source. The chain couples TRBV12-3 or TRBV12-4 to TRBJ2-1, with 9 bases identical to TRBD2. The CDR3 totals 16 residues. The trim removed 2 bases at V and 7 bases at J, leaving 9 bases unmatched. The CDR3, as DNA: TGTGCCAGCAGTTTACTGACTGCGGGAGGGGGAAATGAGCAGTTCTCC. Its protein product is CASSLLTAGGGNEQFS.

This clonotype appeared a single time. The rearrangement links TRBV7-9 to TRBJ2-3; TRBD2 matches at 12 bases. V dropped 4 bases and J dropped 6; count of bases not matched to a gene: 11. Germline lookup yields CDR1 SEHNR and CDR2 FQNEAQ (reference sequence). CDR3 length: 17 amino acids. The CDR3 nucleotides are TGTGCCAGCAGCTCAAGGACTAGCGGGAAAGTCTTTGATACGCAGTATTTT. It specifies CASSSRTSGKVFDTQYF.

This clonotype occurred a few times. The rearrangement joins TRBV7-2 to TRBJ2-4; D ambiguous. The V end lost 2 bases, the J end lost 2 bases, and 10 bases lay between the germline ends. Germline loops: CDR1 SGHTA, CDR2 FQGNSA. The CDR3 extends over 15 amino acids. CDR3 amino acids: CASSLRHPTKNIQYF. CDR3 DNA sequence: TGTGCCAGCAGCTTAAGGCACCCTACCAAAAACATTCAGTACTTC. Complete variable domain (other parts from reference TRBV7-2 and TRBJ2-4): GAGVSQSPSNKVTEKGKDVELRCDPISGHTALYWYRQSLGQGLEFLIYFQGNSAPDKSGLPSDRFSAERTGGSVSTLTIQRTQQEDSAVYLCASSLRHPTKNIQYFGAGTRLSVL.

J is TRBJ1-2 and V is TRBV20-1; D is unclear. This CDR3 is built from 12 residues. Looked up from germline, CDR1 is DFQATT and CDR2 is SNEGSKA (reference sequence). Trimming took 6 bases from V and 4 from J, leaving 12 bases between them. CDR3 DNA sequence: TGCAGTGCCACCAACAGCCCCTATGGCTACACCTTC. Translation: CSATNSPYGYTF.

This clonotype occurred a few times. This chain's CDR3 is CASSPQAGGETQYF. The CDR3 DNA reads as TGTGCCAGCAGTCCCCAAGCGGGAGGAGAGACCCAGTACTTC. V and J are TRBV28 and TRBJ2-7; 9 positions agree with TRBD2. The end of the DNA fits TRBJ2-5 better, so the J call may be wrong. Germline V lookup: CDR1 MDHEN, CDR2 SYDVKM. The CDR3 length is 14 residues.

The chain couples TRBV2 to TRBJ1-5; perhaps TRBD1 as D (6 bases). CDR1 is SNHLY and CDR2 is FYNNEI in the germline V gene. CDR3 length: 12 residues. Trimming shortened V by 1 base and J by 10 bases, and 8 bases separated the two germline ends. The DNA of the CDR3 is TGTGCCAGCAGTGAAGTACAGGGCCCCCAGCATTTT. Amino acids: CASSEVQGPQHF.

As to this clonotype: The junction and the germline gene differ at one end; a read error may be behind it. The gene calls are TRBV5-1 and TRBJ2-1; 7 nucleotides match TRBD2. The CDR3 runs 14 residues. Germline CDR1 and CDR2: SGHRS and YFSETQ. The CDR3 DNA reads TGCGCCGGCAGCTTAAGGCGGGAGCACAATGAGCAGTTCTTC. Its translation is CAGSLRREHNEQFF.

A few counts support this clonotype. The chain links TRBV18 to TRBJ2-5, with D uncertain. The CDR3 has 12 residues. The V end lost 1 base, the J end lost 2 bases, and 2 bases lay between the germline ends. The germline gives CDR1 KGHSH, CDR2 LQKENI. Here the CDR3 DNA reads TGTGCCAGCTCACCACAACAAGAGACCCAGTACTTC. It specifies CASSPQQETQYF.

J is TRBJ2-1 and V is TRBV28; D is possibly TRBD1 or TRBD2 (6 bases each). The DNA end is a closer match to TRBJ2-7, so the J assignment may be wrong. This CDR3 region has 15 residues. From germline, CDR1 is MDHEN and CDR2 SYDVKM. The CDR3 DNA reads TGTGCCAGCAGTGAGCTGCAGGGTTCGGGGGCCGAGCAGTACTTC. It translates to CASSELQGSGAEQYF.

The rearrangement joins TRBV7-9 to TRBJ2-1, with 15 bases aligning to TRBD2. Trimming at V came to 5 bases and at J to 3 bases, leaving 5 bases not matched to a gene. The CDR3 runs 17 residues. Looked up from germline, CDR1 is SEHNR and CDR2 is FQNEAQ (reference sequence). CDR3 in DNA: TGTGCCAGCAGCCCGGGGACTAGCGGGAGGAACTACAATGAGCAGTTCTTC. Protein: CASSPGTSGRNYNEQFF.

This clonotype appeared a few times. The chain carries TRBV20-1 and TRBJ2-1; 10 bases map to TRBD2. The V gene end was trimmed by 2 bases and the J gene end by 7 bases; junction bases not matched to a gene: 11. Germline loops: CDR1 DFQATT, CDR2 SNEGSKA (reference sequence). The CDR3 extends over 16 amino acids. DNA for the CDR3: TGCAGTGCTAGACCACGGGACTTTAGCGGGAGGAATGAGCAGTTCTTC. The encoded protein is CSARPRDFSGRNEQFF.